One sample yielded the 23 T cell receptor beta chains listed below, sequenced in a study of blood T cell repertoires in COVID-19 (dated by TCRdb to 2020 to 2021). The library was prepared using the immunoSEQ multiplex PCR assay. The table comes from immuneACCESS by way of TCRdb, which keeps in-frame sequences with V and J called. Part of the clones is missing from these tables; in studies checked, under half for an unresolved V gene and the rest for unknown reasons. The sample table holds about 140,000 clones, of which approximately 84% were seen once. In total, the top ten clones hold 4% of the sample. Sequenced: peripheral blood. The receptors were gathered from a woman aged 55-75 years with acute or convalescent COVID-19.

The chain is built from TRBV12-3 or TRBV12-4 and TRBJ2-1; the match to TRBD1 covers 7 bases. The ends lost 6 bases at V and 13 bases at J; junction bases unmatched: 6. This CDR3 contains 11 residues. The CDR3 reads CASRIDRVQFF. The CDR3 DNA is TGTGCCAGCAGGATCGACAGGGTACAGTTCTTC.

The gene calls are TRBV4-1 and TRBJ2-1; 9 nucleotides match TRBD1. Germline V gives CDR1 MGHRA, CDR2 YSYEKL. V lost 4 bases to trimming and J lost 6 bases; unmatched junction nucleotides: 7. This CDR3 is 15 amino acids long. The CDR3 spells CASSPTGGLSNEQFF. DNA for the CDR3: TGCGCCAGCAGCCCCACAGGGGGCTTATCCAATGAGCAGTTCTTC.

V and J are TRBV5-1 and TRBJ1-6, with TRBD1 as a possible D gene (5 bases). The germline gives CDR1 SGHRS, CDR2 YFSETQ. CDR3 length: 12 amino acids. V lost 1 base and J lost 14, with 10 bases in between. CDR3 region: CASSLMSGALHF. The CDR3 DNA sequence: TGCGCCAGCAGCTTGATGTCGGGGGCCCTCCACTTT.

This clone has a single count. The chain recombines TRBV28 with TRBJ1-5, with 7 bases identical to TRBD1. Germline V gene sequence: CDR1 MDHEN, CDR2 SYDVKM. The CDR3 loop spans 14 amino acids. V lost 2 bases to trimming and J lost 11 bases; unmatched junction nucleotides: 9. The CDR3 nucleotides read TGTGCCAGCAGTTTAGCGGACAGGATCGGGGCCCAGCATTTT. It specifies CASSLADRIGAQHF.

The chain is built from TRBV28 and TRBJ2-2; 9 bases map to TRBD2. V lost 7 bases, J lost 6 bases, and 6 bases stayed unmatched. Germline CDR1 reads MDHEN; CDR2 reads SYDVKM. The CDR3 length is 14 residues. The CDR3 reads CASTAGGGAGELFF. The CDR3, as DNA: TGTGCCAGCACGGCGGGAGGGGGCGCCGGGGAGCTGTTTTTT.

CDR3 residues: CASSEEPVGSNYGYTF. In nucleotides, the CDR3 is TGTGCCAGCAGTGAGGAGCCGGTAGGTTCCAACTATGGCTACACCTTC. The chain couples TRBV6-4 to TRBJ1-2; the D is unclear. The CDR3 runs 16 residues. The V and J ends lost 3 bases and 2 bases respectively, with 16 bases between them. Germline CDR1 is MRHNA and CDR2 is SNTAGT.

The chain carries TRBV5-4 and TRBJ1-2; D perhaps matches TRBD1 (5 bases). Looked up from germline, CDR1 is SGHNT and CDR2 is YYREEE (reference sequence). The CDR3 contains 12 residues. Trimming pared 4 bases from V and 8 bases from J, leaving 12 bases between. CDR3 coding DNA: TGTGCCAGCAGCGACTGGAAGGGGGGCTACACCTTC. It encodes CASSDWKGGYTF.

V usage is TRBV24-1 and J usage is TRBJ2-1; 11 nucleotides align to TRBD2. The ends lost 3 bases at V and 7 bases at J; junction bases unmatched: 4. The CDR3 has 15 residues. CDR1 and CDR2 from the germline V gene are KGHDR and SFDVKD. CDR3 bases: TGTGCCACCAGTGATCCGGGACTAGCGGCTAATGAGCAGTTCTTC. It is translated as CATSDPGLAANEQFF.

The genes are TRBV19 and TRBJ2-3, with 8 positions matching TRBD2. Germline loops: CDR1 LNHDA, CDR2 SQIVND (reference sequence). The J segment lost 3 bases and the V segment lost 3 bases, leaving 8 bases of the junction unmatched. The CDR3 extends over 16 amino acids. Here the CDR3 reads CASSITGGSPTDTQYF. The CDR3 DNA sequence: TGTGCCAGTAGTATTACGGGGGGGTCCCCTACAGATACGCAGTATTTT.

The rearrangement joins TRBV28 to TRBJ1-1; TRBD1 agrees at 10 bases. The CDR3 has 17 amino acids. CDR1 MDHEN and CDR2 SYDVKM come from the germline V gene. The junction had 14 bases not matched to a gene; V was cut back by 3 bases and J by 7 bases. For the CDR3, the DNA is TGTGCCAGCAGTTTCATCGGGGGTCGAGGGGACAGGGGTGAAGCTTTCTTT. Translation: CASSFIGGRGDRGEAFF.

The chain employs TRBV10-3 and TRBJ1-2; 7 bases are a match to TRBD1. After removal of 9 bases from V and 8 bases from J, the junction contained 12 bases not matched to a gene. This CDR3 comprises 13 residues. Germline CDR1 ENHRY, CDR2 SYGVKD. The CDR3 protein is CAMNDREGGGYTF. The CDR3, as DNA: TGTGCCATGAACGACAGGGAAGGAGGCGGCTACACCTTC.

This chain links TRBV2 with TRBJ2-7; 10 bases agree with TRBD2. V was clipped by 4 bases and J by 10 bases; unmatched bases: 7. The germline CDR1 and CDR2 sequences are SNHLY and FYNNEI. The CDR3 consists of 13 residues. The CDR3 sequence is CASSVGLAGVQYF. CDR3 DNA: TGTGCCAGCAGTGTGGGGCTAGCGGGAGTCCAGTACTTC. Full variable domain (missing parts from reference TRBV2 and TRBJ2-7): EPEVTQTPSHQVTQMGQEVILRCVPISNHLYFYWYRQILGQKVEFLVSFYNNEISEKSEIFDDQFSVERPDGSNFTLKIRSTKLEDSAMYFCASSVGLAGVQYFGPGTRLTVT.

The V and J genes are TRBV7-9 and TRBJ1-4; 7 bases are a match to TRBD1. CDR3 length: 15 residues. Trimming took 4 bases from V and 0 from J; bases not matched to a gene: 2. Germline loops: CDR1 SEHNR, CDR2 FQNEAQ (reference sequence). The CDR3 nucleotides read TGTGCCAGCAGCTCGGGACAGTCAACTAATGAAAAACTGTTTTTT. This codes for CASSSGQSTNEKLFF.

V gene TRBV9 combines with J gene TRBJ2-7; 7 bases agree with TRBD2. The CDR3 sequence is 16 residues long. The trim removed 2 bases at V and 5 bases at J, leaving 13 bases unmatched. From germline, CDR1 is SGDLS and CDR2 YYNGEE. The CDR3 bases are TGTGCCAGCAGCGTGGGGAGCGGGGAGGAAGGGGACGAGCAGTACTTC. Translated: CASSVGSGEEGDEQYF.

The chain recombines TRBV9 with TRBJ2-7, with 9 bases lining up with TRBD2. The trim removed 4 bases at V and 1 base at J, leaving 9 bases unmatched. The germline V gene encodes CDR1 SGDLS and CDR2 YYNGEE. CDR3 length: 16 residues. In DNA form, the CDR3 reads TGTGCCAGCAGCACAGCCGGGACTAGCAGATCCTACGAGCAGTACTTC. Protein: CASSTAGTSRSYEQYF.

V usage is TRBV10-3 and J usage is TRBJ2-3, with TRBD1 identical over 12 bases. This CDR3 is built from 15 residues. Losses at the gene ends were 4 bases for V and 3 bases for J; bases not matched to a gene: 2. Germline V gene sequence: CDR1 ENHRY, CDR2 SYGVKD. The CDR3 sequence is CAISGDRGRTDTQYF. CDR3 bases: TGTGCCATCAGTGGGGACAGGGGGCGGACAGATACGCAGTATTTT.

This clone was seen once. V gene TRBV19 combines with J gene TRBJ2-3, with TRBD2 matching 8 bases. Germline CDR1 is LNHDA and CDR2 is SQIVND (reference sequence). CDR3 length equals 13 residues. Trimming at V came to 7 bases and at J to 2 bases, leaving 2 bases not matched to a gene. CDR3 sequence: CASIGRATDTQYF. Here the CDR3 DNA reads TGTGCCAGTATCGGGAGGGCCACAGATACGCAGTATTTT.

This clone was seen a few times. The CDR3 DNA reads as TGTGCCAGCAGCGCTGAGGGGACAGGGAAGCGTTACGAGCAGTACTTC. This translates into CASSAEGTGKRYEQYF. The J gene is TRBJ2-7, the V gene TRBV9, with 9 bases fitting TRBD1. The germline CDR1 and CDR2 sequences are SGDLS and YYNGEE. The CDR3 is 16 amino acids. With V trimmed by 3 bases and J by 4 bases, 11 bases remained unmatched.

The CDR3 sequence is CASRSAGVGYTF. CDR3 in DNA: TGTGCCAGCAGAAGTGCGGGGGTTGGCTACACCTTC. The rearrangement links TRBV6-5 to TRBJ1-2; possible D gene TRBD1, 5 bases. Germline lookup yields CDR1 MNHEY and CDR2 SVGAGI. With 6 bases removed from V and 7 bases from J, the gap between germline ends came to 12 bases. The length of the CDR3 is 12 residues.

The J gene is TRBJ2-7, the V gene TRBV25-1; TRBD2 agrees at 13 bases. V shed 3 bases and J 3 bases; nucleotides not matched to a gene: 2. This CDR3 spans 15 amino acids. The germline gives CDR1 MGHDK, CDR2 SYGVNS. CDR3: CASSDWTSGSYEQYF. Here the CDR3 DNA reads TGTGCCAGCAGTGATTGGACTAGCGGGAGCTACGAGCAGTACTTC.

The rearrangement links TRBV4-1 to TRBJ2-2, with D tentatively TRBD2 (6 bases). V shed 2 bases and J shed 6 bases, with 13 bases lying between them. The CDR3 totals 15 residues. Germline V gives CDR1 MGHRA, CDR2 YSYEKL. The CDR3 DNA reads TGCGCCAGCAGCCAATCGGGACTTCTCCCCGGGGAGCTGTTTTTT. This codes for CASSQSGLLPGELFF.

The V and J genes are TRBV5-1 and TRBJ2-1; TRBD2 aligns across 8 bases. CDR3 length: 11 residues. V trimming: 4 bases; J trimming: 10 bases; junction bases outside the gene matches: 1. Germline CDR1 reads SGHRS; CDR2 reads YFSETQ. CDR3 DNA sequence: TGCGCCAGCAGCCGGGAGGGCGAGCAGTTCTTC. This translates into CASSREGEQFF.

The DNA for the CDR3 is TGTGCCAGCAGTCCGGGAAGTCACAACAATGAGCAGTTCTTC. This codes for CASSPGSHNNEQFF. This sequence joins TRBV3-1 (or the pseudogene TRBV3-2) and TRBJ2-1; weak D call: TRBD2 (5 bases). Germline assignment: CDR1 LGHDT and CDR2 YNNKEL (reference sequence). The CDR3 sequence is 14 residues long. V lost 6 bases and J lost 5, with 14 bases in between.